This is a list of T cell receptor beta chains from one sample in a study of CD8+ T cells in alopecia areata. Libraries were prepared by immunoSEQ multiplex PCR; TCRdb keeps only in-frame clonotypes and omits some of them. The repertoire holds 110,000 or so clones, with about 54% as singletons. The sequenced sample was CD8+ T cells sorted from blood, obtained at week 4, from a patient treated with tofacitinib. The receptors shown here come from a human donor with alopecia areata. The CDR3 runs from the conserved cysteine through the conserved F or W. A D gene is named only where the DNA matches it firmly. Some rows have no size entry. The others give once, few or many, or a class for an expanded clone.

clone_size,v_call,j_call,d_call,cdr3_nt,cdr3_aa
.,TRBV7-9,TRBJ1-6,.,TGTGCCAGCAGCTTTCGGGACATCGGTTGGCCCCTCCACTTT,CASSFRDIGWPLHF
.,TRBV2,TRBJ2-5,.,TGTGCCAGCCTTGCATGGGAAGAGACCCAGTACTTC,CASLAWEETQYF
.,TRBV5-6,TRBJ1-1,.,TGTGCCAGCCTTACCCTGAACACTGAAGCTTTCTTT,CASLTLNTEAFF
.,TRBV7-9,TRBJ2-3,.,TGTGCCAGCAGCTTAGCTTCGGGGGCTCCAGATACGCAGTATTTT,CASSLASGAPDTQYF
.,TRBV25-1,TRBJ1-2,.,TGTGCCAGCAGTGACCGGGAAGTAACTGGCTACACCTTC,CASSDREVTGYTF
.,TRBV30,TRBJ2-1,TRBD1,TGTGCCTGGACTCCGACAGGGGGCGCATTGGATGAGCAGTTCTTC,CAWTPTGGALDEQFF
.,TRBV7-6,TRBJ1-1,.,TGTGCCAGCAGCCAGCTGGGAGGTGGCACTGAAGCTTTCTTT,CASSQLGGGTEAFF
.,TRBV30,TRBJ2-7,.,TGTGCCTACGCGACATACGAGCAGTACTTC,CAYATYEQYF
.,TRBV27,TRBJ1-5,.,TGTGCCAGCGCAAACCACCATTCTCAACAGCCCCAGCATTTT,CASANHHSQQPQHF
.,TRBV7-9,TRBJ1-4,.,TGTGCCAGCAGCACCCCGTGGGGAACCGAAAAACTGTTTTTT,CASSTPWGTEKLFF
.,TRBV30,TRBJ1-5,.,TGTGCCTGGAGTGATGGGGAAGAAGGCAATCAGCCCCAGCATTTT,CAWSDGEEGNQPQHF
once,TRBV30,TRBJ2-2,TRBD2,TGTGCCTGGACCGCTGGACTAGCGGGGGGGTACAACACCGGGGAGCTGTTTTTT,CAWTAGLAGGYNTGELFF
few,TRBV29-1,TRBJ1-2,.,TGCAGCGTTGATAAAGGCAGCCCTGGCTATGGCTACACCTTC,CSVDKGSPGYGYTF
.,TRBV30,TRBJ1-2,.,TGTGCCTGGAGTCTTACAGGCGACTATGGCTACACCTTC,CAWSLTGDYGYTF
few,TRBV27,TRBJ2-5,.,TGTGCCAGCAGTGCAGGGGAGACCCAGTACTTC,CASSAGETQYF
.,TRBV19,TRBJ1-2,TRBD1,TGTGCCAGTAGTATGGGAGGGGGCTTCGATGGCTACACCTTC,CASSMGGGFDGYTF
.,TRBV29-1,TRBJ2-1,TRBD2,TGCAGCGTTGTCAAGAAGTCTATGGGACTAGCGGGGGATGAGCAGTTCTTC,CSVVKKSMGLAGDEQFF
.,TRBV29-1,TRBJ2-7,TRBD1,TGCAGCGTTGAAGAGGCATCAACAGGGGCGGACGAGCAGTACTTC,CSVEEASTGADEQYF